The 22 T cell receptor beta chains below all came from one sample that was sequenced in a study of response to subunit inactivated influenza vaccine. TCRdb called the RT-PCR reads again in MiXCR, with one record for every CDR3 protein. The sample gives 300,000 to 350,000 distinct CDR3 sequences, around a fifth of which show up once; 10% is in the top ten. The sequenced sample was PBMCs from blood, obtained about 20 months after vaccination. Source of these receptors: a man in his fifties or sixties who received an inactivated influenza vaccine.

The gene calls are TRBV20-1 and TRBJ1-5; 9 bases agree with TRBD1. V was pared by 1 base and J by 3 bases, with 4 bases of the junction left unmatched. This CDR3 region has 15 residues. In germline, CDR1 is DFQATT, CDR2 SNEGSKA (reference sequence). The CDR3 sequence is CSARVTGGLNQPQHF. The CDR3 region has the DNA TGCAGTGCTAGAGTGACAGGGGGTCTCAATCAGCCCCAGCATTTT.

The chain couples TRBV28 to TRBJ2-2, with 13 bases aligning to TRBD2. The junction had 7 bases not matched to a gene; V was cut back by 5 bases and J by 7 bases. The CDR3 contains 16 residues. Per the germline V gene, CDR1 is MDHEN and CDR2 is SYDVKM. CDR3 region: CASSLGLAGVVGELFF. CDR3 DNA: TGTGCCAGCAGTCTCGGACTAGCGGGAGTGGTCGGGGAGCTGTTTTTT.

The chain carries TRBV13 and TRBJ2-1; the D gene is possibly TRBD2 (5 bases). Trimming took off 5 bases at V and 4 bases at J, with 12 bases between the two ends. The germline CDR1 and CDR2 sequences are PRHDT and FYEKMQ (reference sequence). The CDR3 is 14 residues long. CDR3 in amino acids: CASSRADNYNEQFF. The CDR3 DNA sequence: TGTGCCAGCAGCAGAGCGGATAATTACAATGAGCAGTTCTTC.

This rearrangement joins TRBV15 to TRBJ1-5, with 8 bases matching TRBD1. J was trimmed by 6 bases and V by 0 bases; bases with no gene match: 10. This CDR3 contains 17 residues. Germline-derived CDR1 and CDR2 are LNHNV and YYDKDF (reference sequence). The CDR3 reads CATSREGPGGLSQPQHF. In nucleotides, the CDR3 is TGTGCCACCAGCAGAGAGGGGCCAGGGGGCCTGAGTCAGCCCCAGCATTTT.

This clonotype was seen more than once but under ten times. This sequence joins TRBV24-1 and TRBJ2-5; 9 positions agree with TRBD1. Germline loops: CDR1 KGHDR, CDR2 SFDVKD. CDR3 length: 16 amino acids. V shed 4 bases, J shed 2 bases, and the junction held 7 bases outside the gene matches. Here the CDR3 reads CATSEPTGGPQETQYF. The DNA of the CDR3 is TGTGCCACCAGTGAGCCAACAGGGGGCCCACAAGAGACCCAGTACTTC.

This clonotype was observed a handful of times. This chain connects TRBV6-1 to TRBJ2-6; the D is unclear. CDR1 and CDR2 from the germline V gene are MNHNS and SASEGT. V was trimmed by 6 bases and J by 2 bases, leaving 11 bases between them. CDR3 length equals 15 residues. CDR3 DNA: TGTGCCAGCAGGCAACCAGGTGCTGGGGCCAACGTCCTGACTTTC. This sequence encodes CASRQPGAGANVLTF.

This clonotype appeared a few times. The rearrangement links TRBV20-1 to TRBJ2-2; D is undetermined. The CDR3 runs to 13 residues. Trimming took 5 bases from V and 2 from J, leaving 9 bases between them. CDR1 is DFQATT and CDR2 is SNEGSKA in the germline V gene (reference sequence). The CDR3 sequence: CSAAQPNTGELFF. The CDR3 nucleotides read TGCAGTGCTGCCCAACCCAACACCGGGGAGCTGTTTTTT.

This clonotype was observed at least ten times. The chain recombines TRBV7-8 with TRBJ2-5; tentative D call: TRBD1 (5 bases). Germline lookup yields CDR1 SGHVS and CDR2 FQNEAQ. V was cut by 2 bases and J by 3 bases, with 16 bases left in between. The CDR3 runs to 16 residues. The CDR3 nucleotides read TGTGCCAGCAGCTTACCCTCCCAAGGGGCGAAAGAGACCCAGTACTTC. Protein sequence: CASSLPSQGAKETQYF.

This chain links TRBV7-2 with TRBJ2-2; 7 bases align to TRBD1. V was clipped by 6 bases and J by 0 bases; unmatched bases: 7. Per germline, CDR1 SGHTA and CDR2 FQGNSA. CDR3 length equals 16 residues. The CDR3 region is CASSQGQFANTGELFF. The CDR3 bases are TGTGCCAGCAGTCAGGGACAGTTCGCGAACACCGGGGAGCTGTTTTTT. The variable domain in full, with the rest retrieved from reference TRBV7-2 and TRBJ2-2, is GAGVSQSPSNKVTEKGKDVELRCDPISGHTALYWYRQSLGQGLEFLIYFQGNSAPDKSGLPSDRFSAERTGGSVSTLTIQRTQQEDSAVYLCASSQGQFANTGELFFGEGSRLTVL.

Concerning this clonotype: This may be a read error: a much more frequent sequence differs by one nucleotide. The CDR3 coding sequence is TGTGCCAGCAGCCTAGGACCGGTGGGGAACGCTGAAGCTTTCTTT. Its protein product is CASSLGPVGNAEAFF. The genes are TRBV7-2 and TRBJ1-1, with unresolved D. CDR1 is SGHTA, CDR2 FQGNSA, per germline. The CDR3 covers 15 residues.

This clonotype appeared many times. V usage is TRBV24-1 and J usage is TRBJ2-2; D not resolved. The CDR3 extends over 14 amino acids. Trimming stripped 4 bases from V and 4 bases from J, with 9 bases between. Germline CDR1 and CDR2: KGHDR and SFDVKD. The CDR3 nucleotides read TGTGCCACCAGTGACGTGGGAAGCACCGGGGAGCTGTTTTTT. Its protein is CATSDVGSTGELFF.

The genes are TRBV27 and TRBJ1-5; unclear D gene. Trimming took 6 bases from V and 5 from J, leaving 17 bases between them. This CDR3 contains 15 residues. Germline loops: CDR1 MNHEY, CDR2 SMNVEV (reference sequence). The chain's CDR3 is CASSPLGRSDQPQHF. The CDR3 nucleotides are TGTGCCAGCAGCCCTCTGGGGAGATCAGATCAGCCCCAGCATTTT.

This clonotype was seen only a few times. The chain couples TRBV6-6 to TRBJ2-1; no clear D gene. Per germline, CDR1 MNHNY and CDR2 SVGAGI (reference sequence). The CDR3 loop spans 12 amino acids. Between the trimmed V and J ends, which lost 2 bases and 10 bases, there was a span of 9 bases. The CDR3 spells CASSYVAVEQFF. DNA for the CDR3: TGTGCCAGCAGTTACGTAGCTGTGGAGCAGTTCTTC.

This rearrangement joins TRBV12-3 or TRBV12-4 to TRBJ1-6; 9 positions match TRBD1. The CDR3 length is 14 residues. The V gene end was trimmed by 6 bases and the J gene end by 15 bases; junction bases not matched to a gene: 12. The CDR3, as DNA: TGTGCCAGCAGGAGGGACAGGGCCTCCGTGAACCTCCACTTT. Translating it yields CASRRDRASVNLHF.

The sample holds a few counts of this clonotype. V usage is TRBV14 and J usage is TRBJ2-3, with 11 bases matching TRBD2. V shed 4 bases, J shed 3 bases, and the junction held 6 bases outside the gene matches. Germline CDR1 is SGHDN and CDR2 is FVKESK. The CDR3 sequence is 16 residues long. The CDR3 coding sequence is TGTGCCAGCAGCCGCATAGCGGGAGGGTCAACAGATACGCAGTATTTT. It specifies CASSRIAGGSTDTQYF.

The chain employs TRBV20-1 and TRBJ2-5; D unresolved. The CDR3 sequence is 17 residues long. Trimming stripped 0 bases from V and 4 bases from J, with 21 bases between. Germline CDR1 and CDR2: DFQATT and SNEGSKA (reference sequence). As DNA, the CDR3 is TGCAGTGCTAGAGACCTCGGCTCAAGACGGATCCGAGAGACCCAGTACTTC. Translating gives CSARDLGSRRIRETQYF.

This clonotype was seen a few times. The chain links TRBV4-3 to TRBJ1-6, with D tentatively TRBD1 (5 bases). The CDR3 loop spans 14 amino acids. Germline loops: CDR1 LGHNA, CDR2 YSLEER. V lost 0 bases and J 6 bases, leaving 6 bases between the germline ends. The CDR3 sequence is CASSQERGNSPLHF. In DNA form, the CDR3 reads TGCGCCAGCAGCCAAGAGAGGGGTAATTCACCCCTCCACTTT.

This clonotype occurred a few times. The J gene is TRBJ1-1, the V gene TRBV28; no firm D call. The CDR3 has 14 amino acids. Germline lookup yields CDR1 MDHEN and CDR2 SYDVKM. V shed 8 bases and J shed 3 bases, with 16 bases lying between them. The CDR3 nucleotides read TGTGCCAGCGGCGAATACGGGGTATACACTGAAGCTTTCTTT. Translation: CASGEYGVYTEAFF.

This clonotype appeared a few times. The J gene is TRBJ1-4, the V gene TRBV7-6, with D maybe TRBD1 (5 bases). The CDR3 sequence is 14 residues long. The V gene lost 4 bases and the J gene lost 6 bases, with 12 bases spanning the gap. Germline loops: CDR1 SGHVS, CDR2 FNYEAQ. The CDR3 bases are TGTGCCAGCAGCTCCCGTCGGGGGGATGAAAAACTGTTTTTT. Translating gives CASSSRRGDEKLFF.

The chain carries TRBV6-5 and TRBJ2-7; D is uncertain. CDR1 is MNHEY, CDR2 SVGAGI, per germline. V lost 4 bases to trimming and J lost 2 bases, with 12 bases between them. There are 14 residues in the CDR3. As DNA, the CDR3 is TGTGCCAGCAGTTCGACACCCGAGGCCTACGAGCAGTACTTC. Its protein is CASSSTPEAYEQYF.

This clonotype was seen more than once but under ten times. This chain connects TRBV20-1 to TRBJ1-2; TRBD1 aligns across 10 bases. The CDR3 totals 14 residues. Germline trimming cut 3 bases from V and 8 bases from J; bases unmatched to any gene: 9. The germline V gene encodes CDR1 DFQATT and CDR2 SNEGSKA (reference sequence). This CDR3 reads CSASRPGQGRGYTF. As DNA, the CDR3 is TGCAGTGCTAGCCGTCCGGGACAGGGGCGCGGCTACACCTTC.

The CDR3 DNA is TGCGCCAGCAGCCAAGTGGGGCCTAGCGGGATCACAGATACGCAGTATTTT. Protein product: CASSQVGPSGITDTQYF. The V and J genes are TRBV4-3 and TRBJ2-3, with 9 bases matching TRBD2. Germline loops: CDR1 LGHNA, CDR2 YSLEER. This CDR3 has 17 amino acids. J was trimmed by 2 bases and V by 1 base; bases with no gene match: 7.